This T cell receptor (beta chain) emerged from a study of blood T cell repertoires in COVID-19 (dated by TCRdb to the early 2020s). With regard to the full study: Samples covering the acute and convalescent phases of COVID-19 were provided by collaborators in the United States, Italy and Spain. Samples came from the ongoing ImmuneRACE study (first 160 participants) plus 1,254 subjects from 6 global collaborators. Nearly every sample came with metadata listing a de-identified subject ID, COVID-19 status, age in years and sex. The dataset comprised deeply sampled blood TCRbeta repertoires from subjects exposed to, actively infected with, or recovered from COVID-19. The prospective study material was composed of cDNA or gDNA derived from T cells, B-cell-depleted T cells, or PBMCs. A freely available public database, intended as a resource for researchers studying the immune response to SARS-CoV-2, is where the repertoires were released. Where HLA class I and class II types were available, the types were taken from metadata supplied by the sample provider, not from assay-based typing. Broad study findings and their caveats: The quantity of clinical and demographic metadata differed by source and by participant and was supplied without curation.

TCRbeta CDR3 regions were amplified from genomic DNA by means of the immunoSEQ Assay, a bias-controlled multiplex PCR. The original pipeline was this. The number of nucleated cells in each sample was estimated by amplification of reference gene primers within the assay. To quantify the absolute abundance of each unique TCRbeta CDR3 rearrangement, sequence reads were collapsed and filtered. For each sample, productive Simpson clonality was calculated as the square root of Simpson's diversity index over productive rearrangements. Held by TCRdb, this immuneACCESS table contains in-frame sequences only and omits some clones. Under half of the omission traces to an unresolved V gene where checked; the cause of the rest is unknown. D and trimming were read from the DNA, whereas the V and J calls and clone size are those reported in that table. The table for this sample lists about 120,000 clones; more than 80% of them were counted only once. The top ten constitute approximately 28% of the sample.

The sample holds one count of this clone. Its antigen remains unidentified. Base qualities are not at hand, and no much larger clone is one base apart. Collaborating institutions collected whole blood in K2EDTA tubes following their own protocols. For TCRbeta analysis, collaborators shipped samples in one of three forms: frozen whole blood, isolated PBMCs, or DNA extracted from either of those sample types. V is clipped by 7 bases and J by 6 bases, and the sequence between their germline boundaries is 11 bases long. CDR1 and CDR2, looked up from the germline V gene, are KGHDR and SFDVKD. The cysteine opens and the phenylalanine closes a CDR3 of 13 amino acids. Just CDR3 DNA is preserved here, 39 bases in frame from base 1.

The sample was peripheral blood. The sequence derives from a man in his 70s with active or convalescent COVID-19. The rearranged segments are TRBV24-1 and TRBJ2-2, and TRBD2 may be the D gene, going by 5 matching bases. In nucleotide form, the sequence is TGTGCCACCAGCCGCCCGGAGGCCGGGGAGCTGTTTTTT. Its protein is CATSRPEAGELFF.